A selection of T cell receptor beta chains follows, all from one sample in a study of shared clonotypes between healthy human individuals. The repertoire was sequenced with immunoSEQ multiplex PCR; TCRdb's copy has only in-frame clones and lacks some. The table has some 2.1 million clones, approximately 94% seen once. Sequences were obtained from naive CD8+ T cells sorted from blood. These receptors were obtained from a young man in good health. Both conserved end residues are part of each CDR3. The D gene is left open where the match is weak. A row's size may be missing; if present it is once, few, many or a size class.

V: TRBV30
size: NA
D: TRBD1
J: TRBJ1-6
CDR3: CAWSGTGYNSPLHF
DNA: TGTGCCTGGAGCGGGACAGGCTATAATTCACCCCTCCACTTT

V: TRBV5-4
size: NA
D: TRBD2
J: TRBJ2-7
CDR3: CASSFLAGSYEQYF
DNA: TGTGCCAGCAGCTTCTTAGCGGGATCTTACGAGCAGTACTTC

V: TRBV11-2
size: NA
D: NA
J: TRBJ2-7
CDR3: CASSLDRGGYEQYF
DNA: TGTGCCAGCAGCTTAGACAGGGGGGGGTACGAGCAGTACTTC

V: TRBV7-8
size: once
D: NA
J: TRBJ2-7
CDR3: CASSGEAGEQYF
DNA: TGTGCCAGCAGCGGGGAGGCGGGAGAGCAGTACTTC

V: TRBV25-1
size: NA
D: NA
J: TRBJ2-7
CDR3: CASSDPPGGGGEQYF
DNA: TGTGCCAGCAGTGACCCTCCGGGGGGCGGGGGTGAGCAGTACTTC

V: TRBV4-2
size: NA
D: NA
J: TRBJ1-5
CDR3: CASSQEQGSNQPQHF
DNA: TGTGCCAGCAGCCAAGAACAGGGAAGCAATCAGCCCCAGCATTTT

V: TRBV6-5
size: NA
D: NA
J: TRBJ2-1
CDR3: CASWTEYNEQFF
DNA: TGTGCCAGCTGGACTGAATACAATGAGCAGTTCTTC

V: TRBV6-1
size: NA
D: NA
J: TRBJ2-4
CDR3: CATGGGVDKNIQYF
DNA: TGTGCCACCGGGGGCGGGGTTGACAAAAACATTCAGTACTTC

V: TRBV2
size: NA
D: TRBD2
J: TRBJ2-7
CDR3: CASSESGWEGRGEQYF
DNA: TGTGCCAGCAGTGAGAGTGGGTGGGAGGGCCGAGGCGAGCAGTACTTC

V: TRBV9
size: NA
D: TRBD2
J: TRBJ2-7
CDR3: CASSVEGSSGYEQYF
DNA: TGTGCCAGCAGCGTAGAAGGGTCTAGCGGCTACGAGCAGTACTTC

V: TRBV4-1
size: NA
D: NA
J: TRBJ2-7
CDR3: CASSQDPTPLYEQYF
DNA: TGCGCCAGCAGCCAAGACCCGACTCCCCTCTACGAGCAGTACTTC

V: TRBV27
size: NA
D: NA
J: TRBJ2-1
CDR3: CASSAGTTGKFF
DNA: TGTGCCAGCAGCGCCGGGACCACTGGGAAGTTCTTC

V: TRBV21-1
size: NA
D: NA
J: TRBJ2-5
CDR3: CASSTGSGHQGTQYF
DNA: TGTGCCAGCAGCACAGGAAGCGGCCATCAGGGGACCCAGTACTTC

V: TRBV29-1
size: NA
D: TRBD1
J: TRBJ2-4
CDR3: CSVVGTGQNIQYF
DNA: TGCAGCGTTGTTGGGACAGGCCAAAACATTCAGTACTTC

V: TRBV27
size: NA
D: TRBD1
J: TRBJ1-1
CDR3: CASSLFQGGNTEAFF
DNA: TGTGCCAGCAGTTTATTTCAGGGGGGGAACACTGAAGCTTTCTTT

V: TRBV28
size: once
D: NA
J: TRBJ2-7
CDR3: CASRAGWAYEQYF
DNA: TGTGCCAGCAGGGCAGGGTGGGCCTACGAGCAGTACTTC

V: TRBV6-5
size: NA
D: NA
J: TRBJ1-4
CDR3: CAGSSPANYEKLFF
DNA: TGTGCCGGCAGTTCACCGGCCAACTATGAAAAACTGTTTTTT

V: TRBV27
size: NA
D: TRBD1
J: TRBJ2-7
CDR3: CATGGQGYEQYF
DNA: TGTGCCACCGGGGGACAGGGCTACGAGCAGTACTTC

V: TRBV4-3
size: NA
D: NA
J: TRBJ1-1
CDR3: CASSQDRISQNTEAFF
DNA: TGCGCCAGCAGCCAAGATAGGATTTCCCAGAACACTGAAGCTTTCTTT

V: TRBV2
size: NA
D: NA
J: TRBJ1-6
CDR3: CASSAESASYNSPLHF
DNA: TGTGCCAGCAGTGCTGAGTCCGCCTCCTATAATTCACCCCTCCACTTT

V: TRBV4-1
size: NA
D: NA
J: TRBJ2-7
CDR3: CASSQVQGKSSYEQYF
DNA: TGCGCCAGCAGCCAAGTCCAGGGAAAGAGCTCCTACGAGCAGTACTTC

V: TRBV5-6
size: NA
D: NA
J: TRBJ1-4
CDR3: CASSSPSRTSEGGLFF
DNA: TGTGCCAGCAGCTCCCCCTCGCGGACCTCGGAAGGGGGACTGTTTTTT

V: TRBV9
size: NA
D: TRBD2
J: TRBJ2-7
CDR3: CASSQTSGSTYEQYF
DNA: TGTGCCAGCAGTCAAACTAGCGGGAGTACGTACGAGCAGTACTTC

V: TRBV7-9
size: NA
D: NA
J: TRBJ1-1
CDR3: CASSLLVANTEAFF
DNA: TGTGCCAGCAGCTTACTAGTAGCTAACACTGAAGCTTTCTTT

V: TRBV4-2
size: NA
D: TRBD1
J: TRBJ2-1
CDR3: CASSQTGYEQFF
DNA: TGTGCCAGCAGCCAGACAGGGTATGAGCAGTTCTTC

V: TRBV4-3
size: NA
D: TRBD1
J: TRBJ2-3
CDR3: CASSQDTGGLTDTQYF
DNA: TGCGCCAGCAGCCAAGATACAGGGGGCCTCACAGATACGCAGTATTTT

V: TRBV18
size: NA
D: NA
J: TRBJ1-2
CDR3: CASSPGRTEYGYTF
DNA: TGTGCCAGCTCGCCGGGAAGGACAGAGTATGGCTACACCTTC

V: TRBV9
size: NA
D: NA
J: TRBJ2-5
CDR3: CASSPGGIGETQYF
DNA: TGTGCCAGCAGCCCAGGGGGGATTGGGGAGACCCAGTACTTC

V: TRBV14
size: NA
D: TRBD1
J: TRBJ2-2
CDR3: CASSQGLGQGVLWNTGELFF
DNA: TGCGCCAGCAGCCAAGGTTTAGGACAGGGAGTATTGTGGAACACCGGGGAGCTGTTTTTT

V: TRBV28
size: NA
D: NA
J: TRBJ2-7
CDR3: CASSSPPQQGTYEQYF
DNA: TGTGCCAGCAGTTCGCCCCCTCAACAGGGAACCTACGAGCAGTACTTC

V: TRBV10-1
size: NA
D: NA
J: TRBJ2-2
CDR3: CASSGNIYTGELFF
DNA: TGCGCCAGCAGTGGGAATATTTACACCGGGGAGCTGTTTTTT